Listed below are T cell receptor beta chains from one sample, sequenced in a study of T-cell reconstitution after alpha-beta-depleted transplantation in children. TCRdb ran MiXCR on the PCR reads and lists one entry per CDR3 protein. The data show a few hundred thousand distinct CDR3 sequences, with around 16% seen just once and about 32% held by the top ten. Sample: PBMCs, mostly from graft donor cells, taken 360 days after TCRalphabeta/CD19-depleted stem cell transplant. These receptors all come from a boy in the first two years of life who had a stem cell transplant for Wiskott-Aldrich syndrome, so the T cells may come from the graft donor. Each CDR3 is given with its conserved first and last residue. Fields, in order: V gene, clone size, D gene, J gene, CDR3 DNA, CDR3 protein. D genes are given only for firm matches. Clone size, where shown, is once, few, many, or a class for clones that have expanded.

TRBV6-4	many	-	TRBJ2-4	TGTGCCAGCAGTGTCGGGGAGCAAAACATTCAGTACTTC	CASSVGEQNIQYF
TRBV12-3/TRBV12-4	few	-	TRBJ1-5	TGTGCCAGCAGTTTAGCCTGGAATGACAATCAGCCCCAGCATTTT	CASSLAWNDNQPQHF
TRBV14	-	-	TRBJ1-2	TGTGCCAGCAGCCAAGTAGGGTCAGCTAACTATGGCTACACCTTC	CASSQVGSANYGYTF
TRBV12-3/TRBV12-4	few	-	TRBJ2-1	TGTGCCAGCAGTTTAGCCGGGACTCAGCAGTTCTTC	CASSLAGTQQFF
TRBV3-1	-	TRBD2	TRBJ2-7	TGTGCCAGCAGCCACCTGGGACTATCAGGGTACGAGCAGTACTTC	CASSHLGLSGYEQYF
TRBV12-5	many	-	TRBJ2-3	TGTGCTAGTGGTTCCAGCACAGATACGCAGTATTTT	CASGSSTDTQYF
TRBV4-3	-	TRBD2	TRBJ2-1	TGCGCCAGCAGCCAAGATTCCGCGGGAGGTGTTGAGCAGTTCTTC	CASSQDSAGGVEQFF
TRBV7-6	few	-	TRBJ2-3	TGTGCCAGCAGCTTAGAAAGGGATACGCAGTATTTT	CASSLERDTQYF
TRBV20-1	few	-	TRBJ2-7	TGCAGTGCTAGGGGGTGGGGCCAGGGTAGCTCCTACGAGCAGTACTTC	CSARGWGQGSSYEQYF
TRBV7-2	-	-	TRBJ2-2	TGTGCCAGCAGCTTAGCTCGCCTGGTTGGGGTAGCCGGGGAGCTGTTTTTT	CASSLARLVGVAGELFF
TRBV11-2	few	TRBD2	TRBJ2-1	TGTGCCAGCAGCCCCGGGACTAGCGGGAGGACAGGGAGGAATGAGCAGTTCTTC	CASSPGTSGRTGRNEQFF
TRBV10-3	medium-sized	-	TRBJ2-6	TGTGCCATCAGTGGTCGGGGCATAGTCTTTGGGGCCAACGTCCTGACTTTC	CAISGRGIVFGANVLTF
TRBV9	few	-	TRBJ2-1	TGTGCCAGCAGCGTAGCTACGGGAAACGGGGAGAACTACAATGAGCAGTTCTTC	CASSVATGNGENYNEQFF
TRBV15	-	TRBD2	TRBJ2-4	TGTGCCACCAGCAGAGATCCTATCCAACCTGGCGGGAGAAGGGGAGCCAAAAACATTCAGTACTTC	CATSRDPIQPGGRRGAKNIQYF
TRBV7-9	few	-	TRBJ2-5	TGTGCCAGCATCGAACTGAACAGGGGAGGGGAGACCCAGTACTTC	CASIELNRGGETQYF
TRBV4-3	-	TRBD2	TRBJ2-7	TGCGCCAGCAGCCAAGCTTTTTTGTCTAGCGGTTTGCAGTACTTC	CASSQAFLSSGLQYF
TRBV6-5	-	-	TRBJ2-1	TGTGCCAGCAGTTACTCAGTGGAGCTCTACAATGAGCAGTTCTTC	CASSYSVELYNEQFF
TRBV4-1	-	-	TRBJ1-6	TGCGCCAGCAGCCAACGGGACAACATTAATTCACCCCTCCACTTT	CASSQRDNINSPLHF
TRBV5-1	few	-	TRBJ2-5	TGCGCCAGCAGCCCTACCCCAGCAGAGACCCAGTACTTC	CASSPTPAETQYF
TRBV20-1	few	TRBD2	TRBJ2-5	TGCAGTGCTAGCCCTACTAGCGGGGGAGGGGGGACCCAGTACTTC	CSASPTSGGGGTQYF
TRBV7-9	-	TRBD2	TRBJ2-4	TGTGCCAGCAGCTTAGGGGCGGGAGTAGCCAAAAACATTCAGTACTTC	CASSLGAGVAKNIQYF
TRBV12-3/TRBV12-4	-	-	TRBJ2-7	TGTGCCAGCAGTTTAGCAGGGCTCAGCTCCTACGAGCAGTACTTC	CASSLAGLSSYEQYF
TRBV5-6	few	TRBD2	TRBJ2-7	TGTGCCAGCAGCTTGTCGAGACTAGCGGGAGCGTACGAGCAGTACTTC	CASSLSRLAGAYEQYF
TRBV5-1	-	TRBD1	TRBJ2-1	TGCGCCAGCAGCTTGAAGGACAGGCTTTCCTACAATGAGCAGTTCTTC	CASSLKDRLSYNEQFF
TRBV15	-	TRBD1	TRBJ2-1	TGTGCCACTCATCCCCTGGGCGGGACAGGAAGCTACAATGAGCAGTTCTTC	CATHPLGGTGSYNEQFF
TRBV12-3/TRBV12-4	few	-	TRBJ2-5	TGTGCCAGCAGTTTATGGGACGGGGGGACCCAGTACTTC	CASSLWDGGTQYF
TRBV29-1	many	TRBD1	TRBJ2-2	TGCAGCCCTCGGATGTGGCAGGGGGCGTACACCGGGGAGCTGTTTTTT	CSPRMWQGAYTGELFF
TRBV5-1	-	-	TRBJ2-2	TGCGCCAGCAATAAGGACAGCCCTTTATGGGGGGAGCTGTTTTTT	CASNKDSPLWGELFF
TRBV14	few	-	TRBJ1-6	TGTGCCAGCAGCCAAGGTCAGGGGCATAATTCACCCCTCCACTTT	CASSQGQGHNSPLHF
TRBV12-3/TRBV12-4	-	TRBD1	TRBJ1-5	TGTGCCAGCAGTTCCGGGACAGGGGTCGATCAGCCCCAGCATTTT	CASSSGTGVDQPQHF
TRBV11-2	-	TRBD2	TRBJ2-2	TGTGCCAGCAGCTTGCATCGACTAGCGGGGCTCACCGGGGAGCTGTTTTTT	CASSLHRLAGLTGELFF
TRBV5-6	few	-	TRBJ2-3	TGTGCCAGCAGAACCGGGACATATCACACAGATACGCAGTATTTT	CASRTGTYHTDTQYF
TRBV7-6	few	-	TRBJ2-1	TGTGCCAGCAGCTTAGTATCACAGCACAATGAGCAGTTCTTC	CASSLVSQHNEQFF
TRBV11-2	few	TRBD1	TRBJ2-2	TGTGCCAGCAGCTTAGAAGGGGGCTCAACCGGGGAGCTGTTTTTT	CASSLEGGSTGELFF
TRBV24-1	-	TRBD2	TRBJ2-5	TGTGCCACCAGTGGCCTTGGACTAGCGGGCCGAGAGACCCAGTACTTC	CATSGLGLAGRETQYF
TRBV20-1	-	-	TRBJ2-1	TGCAGTGCTAGAGGAAGGGTAACCCACAATGAGCAGTTCTTC	CSARGRVTHNEQFF
TRBV5-1	-	TRBD1	TRBJ2-2	TGCGCCAGCAGCTTGGACAGGGGGCTTGTCGGGGAGCTGTTTTTT	CASSLDRGLVGELFF
TRBV5-1	-	-	TRBJ1-1	TGCGCCAGCAGCTTGTCTTTTTTCCCGTGGGACACTGAAGCTTTCTTT	CASSLSFFPWDTEAFF
TRBV20-1	few	TRBD1	TRBJ2-7	TGCAGTGCTTCCCGGGACAGGGGAATCGAGCAGTACTTC	CSASRDRGIEQYF
TRBV4-3	few	-	TRBJ2-2	TGCGCCAGCAGCCAAGAGTTGGGACCCGGGGAGCTGTTTTTT	CASSQELGPGELFF
TRBV4-2	-	-	TRBJ1-2	TGTGCCAGGGCCCCCGGGGCCCTCTATGGCTACACCTTC	CARAPGALYGYTF
TRBV6-2/TRBV6-3	once	-	TRBJ1-1	TGTGCCAGCACCGACAGAATGAACACTGAAGCTTTCTTT	CASTDRMNTEAFF